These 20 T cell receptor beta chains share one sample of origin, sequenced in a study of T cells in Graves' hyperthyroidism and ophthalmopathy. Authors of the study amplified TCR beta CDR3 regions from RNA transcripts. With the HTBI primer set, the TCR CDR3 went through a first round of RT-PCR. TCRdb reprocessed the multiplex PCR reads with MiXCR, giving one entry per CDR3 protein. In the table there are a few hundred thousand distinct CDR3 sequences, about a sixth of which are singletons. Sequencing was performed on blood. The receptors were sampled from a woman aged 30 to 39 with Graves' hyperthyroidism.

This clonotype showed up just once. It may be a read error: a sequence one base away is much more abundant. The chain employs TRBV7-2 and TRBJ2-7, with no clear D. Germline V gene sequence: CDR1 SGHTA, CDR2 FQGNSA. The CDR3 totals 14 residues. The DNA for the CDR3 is TGTGCCAACAGCTTATATGAGCAATCCTACGAGCAGTACTTC. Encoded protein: CANSLYEQSYEQYF.

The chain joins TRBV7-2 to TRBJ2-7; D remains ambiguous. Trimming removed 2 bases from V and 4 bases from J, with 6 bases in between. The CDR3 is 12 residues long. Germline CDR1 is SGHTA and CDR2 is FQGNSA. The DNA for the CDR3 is TGTGCCAGCAGCTTACAGCTATACGAGCAGTACTTC. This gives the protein CASSLQLYEQYF.

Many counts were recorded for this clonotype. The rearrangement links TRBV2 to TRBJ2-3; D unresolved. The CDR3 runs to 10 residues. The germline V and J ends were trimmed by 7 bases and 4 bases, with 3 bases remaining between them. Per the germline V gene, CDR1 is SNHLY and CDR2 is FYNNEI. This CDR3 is CASNADTQYF. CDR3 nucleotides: TGTGCCAGCAATGCAGATACGCAGTATTTT.

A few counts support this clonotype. CDR3 residues: CASSQDVGVYNEQFF. CDR3 DNA: TGCGCCAGCAGCCAAGATGTGGGGGTCTACAATGAGCAGTTCTTC. The rearrangement links TRBV4-3 to TRBJ2-1; the D call may be TRBD1 or TRBD2 (5 bases each). V was trimmed by 0 bases and J by 3 bases, leaving 9 bases between them. The CDR3 extends over 15 amino acids. Germline V lookup: CDR1 LGHNA, CDR2 YSLEER.

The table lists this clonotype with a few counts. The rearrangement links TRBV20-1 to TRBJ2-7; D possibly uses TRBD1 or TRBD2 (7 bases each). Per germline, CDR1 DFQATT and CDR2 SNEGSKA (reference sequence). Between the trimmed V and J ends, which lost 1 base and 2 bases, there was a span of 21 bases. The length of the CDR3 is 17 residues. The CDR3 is CSARGRGGGGSPYEQYF. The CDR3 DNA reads TGCAGTGCTAGAGGACGCGGAGGGGGCGGGAGCCCCTACGAGCAGTACTTC.

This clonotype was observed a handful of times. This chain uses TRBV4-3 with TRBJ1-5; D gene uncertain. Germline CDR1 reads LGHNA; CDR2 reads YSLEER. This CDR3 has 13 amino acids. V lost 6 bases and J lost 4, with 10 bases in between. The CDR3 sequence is CASSRRPNQPQHF. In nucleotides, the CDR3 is TGCGCCAGCAGTAGGCGGCCGAATCAGCCCCAGCATTTT.

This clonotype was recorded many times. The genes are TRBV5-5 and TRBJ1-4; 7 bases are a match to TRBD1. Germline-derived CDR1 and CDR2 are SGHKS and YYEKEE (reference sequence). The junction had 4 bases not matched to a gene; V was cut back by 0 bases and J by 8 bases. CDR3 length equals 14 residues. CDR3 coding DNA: TGTGCCAGCAGCTTGGGACAGGGTTGGGAAAAACTGTTTTTT. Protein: CASSLGQGWEKLFF.

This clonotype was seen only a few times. CDR3 DNA sequence: TGCAGTGCTAGCCAGCCCTCCACAGATACGCAGTATTTT. Translated: CSASQPSTDTQYF. The chain recombines TRBV20-1 with TRBJ2-3, with D unresolved. This CDR3 comprises 13 residues. Trimming took 3 bases from V and 2 from J, leaving 9 bases between them. Germline V CDR1 and CDR2: DFQATT, SNEGSKA (reference sequence).

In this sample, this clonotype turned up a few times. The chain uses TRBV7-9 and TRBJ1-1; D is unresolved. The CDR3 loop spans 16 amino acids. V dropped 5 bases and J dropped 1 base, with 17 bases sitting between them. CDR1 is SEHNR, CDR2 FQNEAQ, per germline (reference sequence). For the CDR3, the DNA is TGTGCCAGCAGCACCTTTGCCGAGGGCGGGAACACTGAAGCTTTCTTT. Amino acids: CASSTFAEGGNTEAFF.

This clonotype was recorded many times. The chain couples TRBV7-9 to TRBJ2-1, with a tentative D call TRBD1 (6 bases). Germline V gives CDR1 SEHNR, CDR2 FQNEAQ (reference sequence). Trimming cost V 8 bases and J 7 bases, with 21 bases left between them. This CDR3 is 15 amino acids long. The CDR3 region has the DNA TGTGCCAGCCCTCCCGAGGGGGTATCAACGAATGAGCAGTTCTTC. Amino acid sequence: CASPPEGVSTNEQFF.

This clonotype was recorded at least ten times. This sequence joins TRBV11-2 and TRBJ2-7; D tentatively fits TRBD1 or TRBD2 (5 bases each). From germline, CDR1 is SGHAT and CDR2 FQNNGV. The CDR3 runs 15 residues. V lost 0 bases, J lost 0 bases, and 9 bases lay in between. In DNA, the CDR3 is TGTGCCAGCAGCTTAGATCGGGGCAGCTCCTACGAGCAGTACTTC. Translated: CASSLDRGSSYEQYF. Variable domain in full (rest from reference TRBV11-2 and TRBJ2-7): EAGVAQSPRYKIIEKRQSVAFWCNPISGHATLYWYQQILGQGPKLLIQFQNNGVVDDSQLPKDRFSAERLKGVDSTLKIQPAKLEDSAVYLCASSLDRGSSYEQYFGPGTRLTVT.

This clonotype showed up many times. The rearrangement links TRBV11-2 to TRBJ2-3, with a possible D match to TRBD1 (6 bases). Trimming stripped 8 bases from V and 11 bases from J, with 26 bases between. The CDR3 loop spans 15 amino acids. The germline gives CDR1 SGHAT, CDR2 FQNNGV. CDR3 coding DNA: TGTGCCAGCTCCCTTAGGGGGATGGACGGTCGGAGGCAGTATTTT. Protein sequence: CASSLRGMDGRRQYF.

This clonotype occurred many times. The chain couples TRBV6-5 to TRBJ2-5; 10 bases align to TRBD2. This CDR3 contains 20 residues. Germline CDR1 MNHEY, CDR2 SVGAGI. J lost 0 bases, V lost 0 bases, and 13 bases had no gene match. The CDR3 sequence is CASSYSKALAGERYQETQYF. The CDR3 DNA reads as TGTGCCAGCAGTTACTCGAAGGCTCTAGCGGGAGAGAGGTACCAAGAGACCCAGTACTTC.

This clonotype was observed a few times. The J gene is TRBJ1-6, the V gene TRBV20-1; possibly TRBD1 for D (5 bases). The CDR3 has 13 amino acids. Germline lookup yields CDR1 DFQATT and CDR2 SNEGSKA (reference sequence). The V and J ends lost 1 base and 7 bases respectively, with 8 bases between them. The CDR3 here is CSARGDGNSPLHF. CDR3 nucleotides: TGCAGTGCTAGAGGGGACGGGAATTCACCCCTCCACTTT.

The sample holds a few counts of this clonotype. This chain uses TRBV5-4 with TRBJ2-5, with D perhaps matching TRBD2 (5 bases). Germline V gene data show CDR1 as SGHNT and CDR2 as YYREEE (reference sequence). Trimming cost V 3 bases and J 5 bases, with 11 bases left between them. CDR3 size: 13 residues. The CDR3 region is CASSSDFGETQYF. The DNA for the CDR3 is TGTGCCAGCAGCTCGGACTTTGGGGAGACCCAGTACTTC.

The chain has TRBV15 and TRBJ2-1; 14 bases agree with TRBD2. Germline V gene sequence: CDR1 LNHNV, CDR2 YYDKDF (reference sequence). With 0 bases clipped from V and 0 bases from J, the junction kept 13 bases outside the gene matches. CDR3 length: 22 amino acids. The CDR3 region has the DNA TGTGCCACCAGCAGAGATCTAAGAACCGGGACTAGCGGGAGCCGCTCCTACAATGAGCAGTTCTTC. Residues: CATSRDLRTGTSGSRSYNEQFF.

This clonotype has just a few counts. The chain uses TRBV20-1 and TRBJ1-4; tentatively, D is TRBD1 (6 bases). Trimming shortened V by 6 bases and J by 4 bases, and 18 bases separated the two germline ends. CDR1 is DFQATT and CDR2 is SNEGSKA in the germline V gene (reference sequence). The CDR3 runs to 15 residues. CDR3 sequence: CSARRRDMINEKLFF. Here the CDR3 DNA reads TGCAGTGCCAGGCGGCGGGACATGATTAATGAAAAACTGTTTTTT.

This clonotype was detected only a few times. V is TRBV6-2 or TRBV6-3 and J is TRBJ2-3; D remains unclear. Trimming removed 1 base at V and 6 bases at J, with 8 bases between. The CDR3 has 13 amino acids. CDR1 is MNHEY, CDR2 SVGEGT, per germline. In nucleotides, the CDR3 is TGTGCCAGCAGTTACTGGGCGACGGATACGCAGTATTTT. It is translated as CASSYWATDTQYF.

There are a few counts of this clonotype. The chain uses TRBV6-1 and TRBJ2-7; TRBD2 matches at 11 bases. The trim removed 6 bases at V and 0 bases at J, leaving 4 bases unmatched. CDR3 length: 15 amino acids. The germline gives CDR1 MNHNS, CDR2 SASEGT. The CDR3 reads CASRRTSGGSYEQYF. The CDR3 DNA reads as TGTGCCAGCAGGCGAACTAGCGGGGGCTCCTACGAGCAGTACTTC.

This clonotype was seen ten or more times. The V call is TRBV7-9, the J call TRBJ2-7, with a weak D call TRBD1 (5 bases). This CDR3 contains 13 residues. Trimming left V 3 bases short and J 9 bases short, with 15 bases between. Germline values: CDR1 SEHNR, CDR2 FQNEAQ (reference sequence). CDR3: CASSFSGALGQYF. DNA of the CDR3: TGTGCCAGCAGCTTTTCTGGGGCTCTGGGGCAGTACTTC.